The clone carrying this T cell receptor (beta chain) was observed a handful of times. The entry originates in a study of blood T cells in healthy people across ages. Sample-barcoded 5' priming and a J-beta primer mix drove a second PCR of about 7 to 11 cycles. TCRdb itself ran the 5' RACE reads through MiXCR, one entry per CDR3 protein. The sample includes some 560,000 distinct CDR3 sequences, 27% of them seen just once. Roughly 10 milliliters of peripheral blood were drawn from each donor. This CDR3 has 14 amino acids. Trimming cost V 3 bases and J 4 bases, with 11 bases left between them. The germline V gene has CDR1 LNHNV and CDR2 YYDKDF (reference sequence). The same specimen was also included in a second study, on T cells of mothers and their children. That source reports: The donor cohort consisted of a few healthy Caucasian mothers and their six children.

V and J are TRBV15 and TRBJ2-3; D unresolved. The sequence was collected from a boy aged 2-15 years in good health. The sample comprised blood. The CDR3 here is CATSSTTMADTQYF. CDR3 bases: TGTGCCACCAGCAGTACCACTATGGCAGATACGCAGTATTTT.